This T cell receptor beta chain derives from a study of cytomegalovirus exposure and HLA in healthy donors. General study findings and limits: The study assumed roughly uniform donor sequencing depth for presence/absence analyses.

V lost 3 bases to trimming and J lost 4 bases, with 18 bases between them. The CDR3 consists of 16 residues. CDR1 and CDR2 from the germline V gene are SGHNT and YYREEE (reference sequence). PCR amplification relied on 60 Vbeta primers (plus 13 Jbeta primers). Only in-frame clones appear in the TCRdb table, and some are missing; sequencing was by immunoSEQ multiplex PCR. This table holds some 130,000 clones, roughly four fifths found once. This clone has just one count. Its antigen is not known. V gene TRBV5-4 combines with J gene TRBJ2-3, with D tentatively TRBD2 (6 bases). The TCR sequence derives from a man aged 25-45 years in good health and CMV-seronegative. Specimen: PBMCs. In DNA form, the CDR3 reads TGTGCCAGCAGCTCCCCGGGACTCACGGCCGCAGATACGCAGTATTTT. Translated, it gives CASSSPGLTAADTQYF.